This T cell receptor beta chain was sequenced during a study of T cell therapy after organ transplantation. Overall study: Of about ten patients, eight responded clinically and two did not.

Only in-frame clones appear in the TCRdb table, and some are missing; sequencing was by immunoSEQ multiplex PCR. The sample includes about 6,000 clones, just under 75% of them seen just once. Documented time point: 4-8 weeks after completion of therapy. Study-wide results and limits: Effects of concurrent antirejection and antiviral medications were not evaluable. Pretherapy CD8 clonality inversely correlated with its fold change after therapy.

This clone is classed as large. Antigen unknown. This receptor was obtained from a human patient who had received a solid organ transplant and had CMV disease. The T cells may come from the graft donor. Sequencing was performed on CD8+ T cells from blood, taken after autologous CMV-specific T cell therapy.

As DNA, the CDR3 is TGTGCCAGCAGTCCACAGGGTAGCTACGAGCAGTACTTC. Protein sequence: CASSPQGSYEQYF. V and J are TRBV5-6 and TRBJ2-7, with D tentatively TRBD1 (6 bases). Germline V gene sequence: CDR1 SGHDT, CDR2 YYEEEE. The CDR3 is 13 amino acids. The V end was cut by 5 bases, the J end by 3 bases, with 12 bases between.